This TCR beta chain originates from a study of blood T cell repertoires in COVID-19. This table comes from immunoSEQ multiplex PCR, and its TCRdb copy is limited to in-frame clones, with some not included. The data hold around 200,000 clones, with about 87% observed a single time. V dropped 3 bases and J dropped 4; count of bases not matched to a gene: 2. The CDR3 is 13 residues long. The germline V gene has CDR1 GTSNPN and CDR2 SVGIG (reference sequence). Sequenced: peripheral blood. This rearrangement joins TRBV30 to TRBJ2-3; TRBD2 matches at 9 bases. The source of this sequence is a man in his fifties or sixties who had recovered from COVID-19. CDR3 in amino acids: CAWRRGGSDTQYF. CDR3 in DNA: TGTGCCTGGAGGCGGGGGGGTTCAGATACGCAGTATTTT.